A single T cell receptor beta chain is shown here with its context. What it binds is not known. This may be a read error: a much more frequent sequence differs by one nucleotide. Other DNA sequences in the sample encode the same CDR3. This entry belongs to a study of cytomegalovirus exposure and HLA in healthy donors. Regarding the study as a whole: It was found in a later analysis that first-cohort TCR clusters tended to co-occur in the 100 to 150 validation repertoires. According to the study, around 150 TCR beta chains were cytomegalovirus-associated. Testing in vitro showed a few CMV-associated chains specific for CMV antigens. Cytomegalovirus status was reportedly diagnosed by the classifier with high sensitivity and specificity.

The table came from immunoSEQ multiplex PCR; TCRdb's copy has only in-frame clones and leaves some out. Of about 140,000 clones in the sample, around 86% were seen once. The germline V gene has CDR1 MGHRA and CDR2 YSYEKL. V was pared by 3 bases and J by 3 bases, with 14 bases between. This CDR3 is 15 amino acids long. The sequenced material came from PBMCs. This chain uses TRBV4-1 with TRBJ1-1, with a tentative D call TRBD1 (6 bases). The receptor was isolated from a young man in good health and CMV-seropositive. CDR3 in amino acids: CASSQTTGSHTEAFF. The CDR3 DNA reads TGCGCCAGCAGCCAGACAACAGGGAGCCACACTGAAGCTTTCTTT.